The 14 T cell receptor beta chains given below trace back to one sample, sequenced in a study of T cell changes during pregnancy in multiple sclerosis. Data came from immunoSEQ multiplex PCR; TCRdb stores just in-frame clones and leaves some out. Of 55,000 to 70,000 clones in the sample, around 91% were seen once. The specimen was peripheral blood, collected in the third trimester of pregnancy. These receptors were taken from a female donor in good health, enrolled as a control in a pregnancy study.

The chain links TRBV5-5 to TRBJ2-3; 13 nucleotides agree with TRBD2. This CDR3 has 16 amino acids. Trimming removed 4 bases from V and 5 bases from J; junction bases left unmatched: 7. The V gene's germline CDR1 is SGHKS and CDR2 YYEKEE (reference sequence). CDR3 nucleotides: TGTGCCAGCAGCCTGACTAGCGGGGGGCATGGAGATACGCAGTATTTT. As protein: CASSLTSGGHGDTQYF.

The rearrangement joins TRBV7-9 to TRBJ1-2; 7 bases are a match to TRBD1. The CDR3 extends over 16 amino acids. V was clipped by 6 bases and J by 2 bases; unmatched bases: 12. Germline V lookup: CDR1 SEHNR, CDR2 FQNEAQ (reference sequence). DNA for the CDR3: TGTGCCAGCAGTCGCATGGGGACAGATGTAAACTATGGCTACACCTTC. This translates into CASSRMGTDVNYGYTF.

This chain links TRBV9 with TRBJ2-7; D may be TRBD2 (5 bases). CDR3 length equals 15 residues. Germline CDR1 is SGDLS and CDR2 is YYNGEE. V was shortened by 3 bases and J by 1 base, with 14 bases between the two germline ends. The CDR3 region has the DNA TGTGCCAGCAGCGACCCGGGAACTGGTTCCTACGAGCAGTACTTC. Translation: CASSDPGTGSYEQYF. Full variable domain (rest looked up from reference TRBV9 and TRBJ2-7): DSGVTQTPKHLITATGQRVTLRCSPRSGDLSVYWYQQSLDQGLQFLIQYYNGEERAKGNILERFSAQQFPDLHSELNLSSLELGDSALYFCASSDPGTGSYEQYFGPGTRLTVT.

The V call is TRBV28, the J call TRBJ2-7; TRBD1 aligns across 7 bases. The CDR3 contains 14 residues. Germline CDR1 reads MDHEN; CDR2 reads SYDVKM. Trimming cost V 5 bases and J 1 base; bases outside gene matches: 5. CDR3 nucleotides: TGTGCCAGCAGTCCCTACAGGGGTTCCTACGAGCAGTACTTC. It translates to CASSPYRGSYEQYF.

This clone was counted once. The chain combines TRBV27 with TRBJ1-5; no reliable D call. V was clipped by 0 bases and J by 2 bases, with 5 bases between them. Germline V CDR1 and CDR2: MNHEY, SMNVEV (reference sequence). This CDR3 comprises 14 residues. Written as DNA, the CDR3 is TGTGCCAGCAGTTTATCGCCGGGCAATCAGCCCCAGCATTTT. Amino acids: CASSLSPGNQPQHF.

The rearrangement links TRBV28 to TRBJ1-6; D is ambiguous. Trimming took off 9 bases at V and 13 bases at J, with 22 bases between the two ends. The CDR3 has 14 amino acids. Germline V lookup: CDR1 MDHEN, CDR2 SYDVKM. The CDR3 loop reads CASRIAAPGKPLHF. The CDR3 coding sequence is TGTGCCAGTCGAATCGCGGCACCGGGGAAGCCCCTCCACTTT.

The chain links TRBV19 to TRBJ1-6, with D uncertain. This CDR3 contains 15 residues. Germline V gene data show CDR1 as LNHDA and CDR2 as SQIVND (reference sequence). The V end lost 5 bases, the J end lost 3 bases, and 11 bases lay between the germline ends. Here the CDR3 DNA reads TGTGCCAGTAGTCAGGAGGGCTTCTATAATTCACCCCTCCACTTT. Amino acids: CASSQEGFYNSPLHF. The whole variable domain, filled in from reference TRBV19 and TRBJ1-6, reads DGGITQSPKYLFRKEGQNVTLSCEQNLNHDAMYWYRQDPGQGLRLIYYSQIVNDFQKGDIAEGYSVSREKKESFPLTVTSAQKNPTAFYLCASSQEGFYNSPLHFGNGTRLTVT.

The chain joins TRBV7-9 to TRBJ2-4; 8 bases match TRBD2. CDR1 and CDR2 (germline): SEHNR, FQNEAQ (reference sequence). V dropped 8 bases and J dropped 0; count of bases not matched to a gene: 15. The CDR3 is made up of 18 amino acids. The CDR3 DNA sequence: TGTGCCAGCCAAGAGGCGGGGGGTTTGGGTGTAGCCAAAAACATTCAGTACTTC. This codes for CASQEAGGLGVAKNIQYF.

V usage is TRBV10-3 and J usage is TRBJ2-7, with 10 bases that match TRBD1. This CDR3 region has 13 residues. Looked up from germline, CDR1 is ENHRY and CDR2 is SYGVKD. Trimming cost V 6 bases and J 7 bases; bases outside gene matches: 6. As DNA, the CDR3 is TGTGCCATCAGCATGACAGGGGGCGATGAGCAGTACTTC. Its protein product is CAISMTGGDEQYF.

V and J are TRBV28 and TRBJ1-1; 11 bases agree with TRBD1. The CDR3 spans 14 residues. The ends lost 10 bases at V and 4 bases at J; junction bases unmatched: 8. Germline V gene sequence: CDR1 MDHEN, CDR2 SYDVKM. The CDR3 reads CATRTGGRGTEAFF. CDR3 nucleotide sequence: TGTGCCACCAGGACAGGGGGCCGGGGCACTGAAGCTTTCTTT.

The V and J genes are TRBV18 and TRBJ1-1; a possible D gene is TRBD1 (6 bases). The CDR3 runs to 14 residues. The germline gives CDR1 KGHSH, CDR2 LQKENI. Trimming took 3 bases from V and 3 from J, leaving 11 bases between them. The CDR3 coding sequence is TGTGCCAGCTCACCCACTCCAGGGGACACTGAAGCTTTCTTT. This translates into CASSPTPGDTEAFF.

This sequence joins TRBV6-5 and TRBJ1-3; a possible D gene is TRBD1 (5 bases). V shed 2 bases and J shed 2 bases, with 7 bases lying between them. CDR1 MNHEY and CDR2 SVGAGI come from the germline V gene. The CDR3 spans 14 residues. The CDR3 protein is CASSYKGTGNTIYF. CDR3 sequence (DNA): TGTGCCAGCAGTTACAAGGGGACTGGAAACACCATATATTTT.

The chain couples TRBV4-3 to TRBJ1-4, with 7 bases aligning to TRBD1. Germline assignment: CDR1 LGHNA and CDR2 YSLEER. V was clipped by 3 bases and J by 7 bases; unmatched bases: 5. CDR3 length equals 14 residues. The CDR3 DNA follows: TGCGCCAGCAGCCACAGGGGGTCCTCTGAAAAACTGTTTTTT. This gives the protein CASSHRGSSEKLFF.

This clone is medium-sized within its sample. The chain has TRBV4-3 and TRBJ1-2; D is unresolved. V dropped 0 bases and J dropped 3 bases, with 14 bases sitting between them. CDR1 is LGHNA, CDR2 YSLEER, per germline. The CDR3 totals 16 residues. The CDR3 coding sequence is TGCGCCAGCAGCCAAGATTATGGAGTCTCGCACTATGGCTACACCTTC. It codes for CASSQDYGVSHYGYTF.